This T cell receptor beta chain was profiled in a study of T cells after yellow fever vaccination. General observations from the study: Contamination by abundant bulk-population clonotypes could be present in FACS-sorted repertoires.

Only a few counts were recorded for this clonotype. The antigen remains undetermined. 5'RACE template switching generated TCR cDNA, adding a universal primer site and UMIs. TCRdb passed the 5' RACE reads through MiXCR, listing each CDR3 protein once. Found here are about 160,000 distinct CDR3 sequences, about 7% of them singletons; the top ten hold approximately 2.5%. The J segment lost 6 bases and the V segment lost 6 bases, leaving 10 bases of the junction unmatched. From germline, CDR1 is MDHEN and CDR2 SYDVKM. The CDR3 totals 14 residues. The sequencing used CD4+ T cells sorted from PBMCs, collected less than 6 days after the first yellow fever vaccination. The sequence came from a young man who received the YFV17D yellow fever vaccine. This chain uses TRBV28 with TRBJ1-2; TRBD1 agrees at 7 bases. The CDR3 DNA sequence: TGTGCCAGCAGAAGCCAGGGGGGGCGCGATGGCTACACCTTC. It is translated as CASRSQGGRDGYTF.